Listed here are 21 T cell receptor beta chains from one sample, sequenced in a study of T cells after yellow fever vaccination. TCRdb processed the 5' RACE reads anew with MiXCR; each CDR3 protein has one entry. The data contain some 220,000 distinct CDR3 sequences, about 3% of them singletons. Sequencing was performed on CD4+ T cells sorted from PBMCs, taken 10 days after the yellow fever booster vaccination. The receptors come from a man between 18 and 35 years old who received the YFV17D yellow fever vaccine.

The rearrangement uses TRBV5-1 and TRBJ2-1; D ambiguous. CDR3 length equals 15 residues. With 0 bases removed from V and 2 bases from J, the gap between germline ends came to 9 bases. CDR1 SGHRS and CDR2 YFSETQ come from the germline V gene. The CDR3 DNA reads TGCGCCAGCAGCTTGGAGCTGGCGCCCTACAATGAGCAGTTCTTC. Translation gives CASSLELAPYNEQFF.

This chain connects TRBV6-5 to TRBJ2-2, with D tentatively TRBD1 or TRBD2 (7 bases each). This CDR3 spans 17 amino acids. Germline-derived CDR1 and CDR2 are MNHEY and SVGAGI. Trimming shortened V by 5 bases and J by 0 bases, and 16 bases separated the two germline ends. The CDR3: CASSPGGVYANTGELFF. The CDR3 DNA sequence: TGTGCCAGCAGTCCAGGGGGGGTTTACGCGAACACCGGGGAGCTGTTTTTT.

This clonotype has ten or more counts. This chain links TRBV4-2 with TRBJ2-3, with 8 positions matching TRBD2. V shed 1 base and J 1 base; nucleotides not matched to a gene: 1. CDR3 length: 15 residues. CDR1 is LGHNA, CDR2 YNFKEQ, per germline. The CDR3 here is CASSQGSGGTDTQYF. CDR3 coding DNA: TGTGCCAGCAGCCAAGGTAGCGGGGGCACAGATACGCAGTATTTT.

This clonotype was recorded many times. The chain recombines TRBV6-2 or TRBV6-3 with TRBJ1-6; 7 bases match TRBD1. CDR1 is MNHEY, CDR2 SVGEGT, per germline. This CDR3 contains 15 residues. The V and J ends lost 4 bases and 7 bases, in that order; junction bases with no gene match: 7. The CDR3 DNA reads TGTGCCAGCAGTTCGAGGGGGCGCGGAAATTCACCCCTCCACTTT. Amino acids: CASSSRGRGNSPLHF.

This clonotype was recorded a few times. This chain's CDR3 is CASSQDSGGNTIYF. The CDR3 coding sequence is TGTGCCAGCAGCCAAGATTCGGGTGGAAACACCATATATTTT. The J gene is TRBJ1-3, the V gene TRBV3-1; D gene unclear. The CDR3 consists of 14 residues. CDR1 and CDR2 (germline): LGHDT, YNNKEL (reference sequence). Trimming left V 0 bases short and J 3 bases short, with 6 bases between.

At least ten counts were recorded for this clonotype. This rearrangement joins TRBV11-2 to TRBJ1-2; TRBD1 is a possible D gene (5 bases). Trimming shortened V by 3 bases and J by 5 bases, and 13 bases separated the two germline ends. The CDR3 is 14 amino acids. Germline CDR1 and CDR2: SGHAT and FQNNGV. CDR3 protein: CASSFLDNSYGYTF. The DNA of the CDR3 is TGTGCCAGCAGCTTTTTGGACAATTCTTATGGCTACACCTTC.

This clonotype was seen repeatedly, ten times or more. The CDR3 DNA reads as TGTGCCAGCAGCCCACCGGGACAGGGATCGGGCACTGAAGCTTTCTTT. This sequence encodes CASSPPGQGSGTEAFF. J is TRBJ1-1 and V is TRBV7-9, with TRBD1 matching over 9 bases. Germline CDR1 and CDR2: SEHNR and FQNEAQ (reference sequence). This CDR3 has 16 amino acids. V trimming: 5 bases; J trimming: 4 bases; junction bases outside the gene matches: 11.

This clonotype was observed a handful of times. The chain links TRBV7-8 to TRBJ1-1; D gene ambiguous. CDR3 length equals 14 residues. V lost 1 base and J lost 6, with 12 bases in between. Looked up from germline, CDR1 is SGHVS and CDR2 is FQNEAQ. CDR3 residues: CASSLENSRPEAFF. The CDR3 nucleotides read TGTGCCAGCAGCTTAGAGAACAGCAGGCCTGAAGCTTTCTTT.

This clonotype was found many times. This chain links TRBV3-1 with TRBJ1-1; no reliable D call. The CDR3 length is 14 residues. Germline V gene sequence: CDR1 LGHDT, CDR2 YNNKEL (reference sequence). Trimming took off 2 bases at V and 10 bases at J, with 17 bases between the two ends. The CDR3 spells CASSQTEKLSGAFF. The CDR3 nucleotides are TGTGCCAGCAGCCAAACGGAAAAACTCAGTGGAGCTTTCTTT.

Of note for this clonotype: Given a much more abundant clone one base away, this may be a read error. This chain connects TRBV6-2 or TRBV6-3 to TRBJ1-2; 7 nucleotides align to TRBD1. Germline lookup yields CDR1 MNHEY and CDR2 SVGEGT. Germline trimming cut 6 bases from V and 2 bases from J; bases unmatched to any gene: 6. This CDR3 region has 14 residues. CDR3 amino acids: CASRPTGINYGYTF. The DNA of the CDR3 is TGTGCCAGCAGACCGACAGGGATCAACTATGGCTACACCTTC.

This clonotype was counted many times. The J gene is TRBJ1-2, the V gene TRBV20-1, with D unresolved. V was clipped by 5 bases and J by 4 bases, with 14 bases between them. Per germline, CDR1 DFQATT and CDR2 SNEGSKA (reference sequence). This CDR3 has 13 residues. The CDR3 sequence: CSAASRSGYGYTF. In DNA form, the CDR3 reads TGCAGTGCTGCCTCCCGAAGCGGCTATGGCTACACCTTC.

As regards this clonotype: Possible read error: a much larger clone is one base away. This sequence joins TRBV11-3 and TRBJ2-1; D is undetermined. Germline-derived CDR1 and CDR2 are SGHNT and YENEEA. This CDR3 is built from 12 residues. The DNA for the CDR3 is TGTGCCAGCAGCTTCTCCAACAATGAGCAGTTCTTC. Its protein product is CASSFSNNEQFF.

Only a few counts were recorded for this clonotype. The chain recombines TRBV4-2 with TRBJ1-1; D is ambiguous. V was cut by 1 base and J by 0 bases, with 9 bases left in between. The CDR3 loop spans 15 amino acids. Germline-derived CDR1 and CDR2 are LGHNA and YNFKEQ. The CDR3 is CASSQAGLMNTEAFF. CDR3 in DNA: TGTGCCAGCAGCCAAGCCGGGCTCATGAACACTGAAGCTTTCTTT.

This clonotype was detected a few times. The chain uses TRBV5-1 and TRBJ2-5; 10 nucleotides align to TRBD2. Germline V gene sequence: CDR1 SGHRS, CDR2 YFSETQ. This CDR3 comprises 13 residues. J was trimmed by 5 bases and V by 4 bases; bases with no gene match: 2. This chain's CDR3 is CASSGTSVETQYF. CDR3 sequence (DNA): TGCGCCAGCAGCGGGACTAGCGTGGAGACCCAGTACTTC.

This clonotype was observed many times. The V call is TRBV7-9, the J call TRBJ1-1; D is unclear. This CDR3 is 16 amino acids long. Germline values: CDR1 SEHNR, CDR2 FQNEAQ (reference sequence). The V end lost 4 bases, the J end lost 0 bases, and 15 bases lay between the germline ends. The CDR3 sequence is CASSSTAGSLNTEAFF. CDR3 in DNA: TGTGCCAGCAGCTCAACGGCGGGCAGTCTGAACACTGAAGCTTTCTTT.

This clonotype was found a few times. This chain joins TRBV5-1 and TRBJ2-3; tentatively, D is TRBD1 or TRBD2 (5 bases each). Trimming stripped 3 bases from V and 3 bases from J, with 14 bases between. Per germline, CDR1 SGHRS and CDR2 YFSETQ. The CDR3 is 15 amino acids. The CDR3 is CASSWGLGSTDTQYF. CDR3 sequence (DNA): TGCGCCAGCAGCTGGGGGTTGGGCAGTACAGATACGCAGTATTTT.

This clonotype was seen at least ten times. This chain connects TRBV7-9 to TRBJ2-2; perhaps TRBD2 as D (5 bases). Trimming cost V 7 bases and J 7 bases, with 22 bases left between them. The germline V gene encodes CDR1 SEHNR and CDR2 FQNEAQ (reference sequence). This CDR3 has 16 residues. The CDR3 spells CASTPIQLLGSGELFF. DNA of the CDR3: TGTGCCAGCACCCCCATACAGCTCCTGGGGAGCGGGGAGCTGTTTTTT.

The chain recombines TRBV10-3 with TRBJ2-1, with D possibly matching TRBD1 (5 bases). The CDR3 sequence is 14 residues long. Germline CDR1 is ENHRY and CDR2 is SYGVKD. With 8 bases removed from V and 8 bases from J, the gap between germline ends came to 19 bases. The CDR3 DNA sequence: TGTGCCATCTCCCCTGGCAGGGTTGAGCATGAGCAGTTCTTC. This gives the protein CAISPGRVEHEQFF.

The chain couples TRBV20-1 to TRBJ2-1, with a tentative D call TRBD1 (8 bases). Germline V gives CDR1 DFQATT, CDR2 SNEGSKA (reference sequence). Between the trimmed V and J ends, which lost 1 base and 8 bases, there was a span of 21 bases. The CDR3 contains 16 residues. CDR3 bases: TGCAGTGCTAGAGCCCACATTTGGACAGGGAGGGATGAGCAGTTCTTC. Protein sequence: CSARAHIWTGRDEQFF.

This clonotype showed up many times. The chain combines TRBV5-4 with TRBJ2-3; no definite D call. The CDR3 is 14 amino acids. In germline, CDR1 is SGHNT, CDR2 YYREEE (reference sequence). With 4 bases removed from V and 3 bases from J, the gap between germline ends came to 12 bases. CDR3 DNA sequence: TGTGCCAGCAGCCCCCTAGACGGAACAGATACGCAGTATTTT. This sequence encodes CASSPLDGTDTQYF.

This clonotype was picked up a small number of times. The V and J genes are TRBV7-2 and TRBJ1-1; possible D gene TRBD1, 6 bases. Germline loops: CDR1 SGHTA, CDR2 FQGNSA. Trimming took off 2 bases at V and 11 bases at J, with 15 bases between the two ends. This CDR3 region has 13 residues. Here the CDR3 reads CASSLPGGRRAFF. The CDR3 DNA is TGTGCCAGCAGCTTACCGGGGGGCAGGCGGGCTTTCTTT.